This T cell receptor beta chain was identified in a study of T cells in Graves' hyperthyroidism and ophthalmopathy. Study information: Once the initial diagnosis was made, peripheral blood was obtained before any treatment.

There were TCR beta CDR3 regions amplified from RNA transcripts. HTBI primers were employed in a first-round RT-PCR of the TCR CDR3. In TCRdb, the multiplex PCR reads were re-called with MiXCR into one record per CDR3 protein. Among roughly 380,000 distinct CDR3 sequences listed, around 14% were seen once. Overall study findings and caveats: From stable hyperthyroidism, ophthalmopathy was separated by a 13 V-J model. Most expanded thyroid clonotypes above 0.001 recurred in blood.

This clonotype was seen at least ten times. As yet, its antigen is unknown. Trimming took 4 bases from V and 7 from J; bases not matched to a gene: 3. Germline-derived CDR1 and CDR2 are DFQATT and SNEGSKA (reference sequence). This CDR3 comprises 13 residues. This clonotype was obtained from a woman aged 60 to 75 with Graves' hyperthyroidism. The chain has TRBV20-1 and TRBJ1-5; 11 nucleotides agree with TRBD1. Sequencing input: blood. Here the CDR3 reads CSAMGQGVQPQHF. CDR3 nucleotides: TGCAGTGCTATGGGACAGGGGGTCCAGCCCCAGCATTTT.